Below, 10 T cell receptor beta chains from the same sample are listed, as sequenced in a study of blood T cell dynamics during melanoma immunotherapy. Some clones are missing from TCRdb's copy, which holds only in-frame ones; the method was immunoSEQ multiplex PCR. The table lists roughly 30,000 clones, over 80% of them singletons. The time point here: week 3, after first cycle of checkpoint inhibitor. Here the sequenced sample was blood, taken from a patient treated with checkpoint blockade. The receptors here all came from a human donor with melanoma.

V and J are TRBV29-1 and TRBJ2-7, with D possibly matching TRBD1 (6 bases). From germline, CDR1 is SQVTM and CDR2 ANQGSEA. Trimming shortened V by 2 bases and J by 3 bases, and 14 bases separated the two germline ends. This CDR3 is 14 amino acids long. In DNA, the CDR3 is TGCAGCGTTGAATTTCCAGGGGCGGGCTACGAGCAGTACTTC. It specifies CSVEFPGAGYEQYF.

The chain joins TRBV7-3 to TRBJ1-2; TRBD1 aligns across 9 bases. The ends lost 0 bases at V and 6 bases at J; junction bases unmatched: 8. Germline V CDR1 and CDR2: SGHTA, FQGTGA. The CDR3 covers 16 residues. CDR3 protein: CASSLTIGTGFDGYTF. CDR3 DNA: TGTGCCAGCAGCTTAACTATCGGGACAGGGTTCGATGGCTACACCTTC. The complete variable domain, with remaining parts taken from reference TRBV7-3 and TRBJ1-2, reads GAGVSQTPSNKVTEKGKYVELRCDPISGHTALYWYRQSLGQGPEFLIYFQGTGAADDSGLPNDRFFAVRPEGSVSTLKIQRTERGDSAVYLCASSLTIGTGFDGYTFGSGTRLTVV.

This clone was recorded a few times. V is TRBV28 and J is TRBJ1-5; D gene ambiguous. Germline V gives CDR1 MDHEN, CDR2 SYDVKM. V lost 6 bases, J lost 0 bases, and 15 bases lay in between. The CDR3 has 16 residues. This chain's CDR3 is CASRPPEDHSNQPQHF. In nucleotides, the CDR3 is TGTGCCAGCAGACCCCCGGAAGACCATAGCAATCAGCCCCAGCATTTT.

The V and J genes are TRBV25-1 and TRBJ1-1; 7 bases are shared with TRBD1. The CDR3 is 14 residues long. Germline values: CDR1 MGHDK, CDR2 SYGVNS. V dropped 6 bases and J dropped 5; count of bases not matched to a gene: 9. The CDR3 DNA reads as TGTGCCAGCAGGGAGACAGGGTTCAGGACTGAAGCTTTCTTT. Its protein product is CASRETGFRTEAFF.

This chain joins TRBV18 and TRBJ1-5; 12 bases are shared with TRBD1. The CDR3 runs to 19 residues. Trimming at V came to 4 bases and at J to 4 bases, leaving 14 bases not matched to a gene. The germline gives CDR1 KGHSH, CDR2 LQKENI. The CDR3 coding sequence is TGTGCCAGCTCACTGCTAGACCGGGACAGGGGGCTAGGAAATCAGCCCCAGCATTTT. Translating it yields CASSLLDRDRGLGNQPQHF.

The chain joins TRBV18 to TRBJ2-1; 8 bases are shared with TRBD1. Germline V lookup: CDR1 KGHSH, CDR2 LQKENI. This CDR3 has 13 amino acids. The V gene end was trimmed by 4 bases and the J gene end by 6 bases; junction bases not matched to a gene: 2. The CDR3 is CASSLDRVNEQFF. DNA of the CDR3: TGTGCCAGCTCACTGGACAGGGTCAATGAGCAGTTCTTC.

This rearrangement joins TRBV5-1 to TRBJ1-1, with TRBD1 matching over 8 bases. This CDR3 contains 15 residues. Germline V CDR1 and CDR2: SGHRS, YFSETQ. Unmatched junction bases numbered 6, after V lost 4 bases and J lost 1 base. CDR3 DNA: TGCGCCAGCAGCGGGCTGACAGGGGCGAACACTGAAGCTTTCTTT. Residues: CASSGLTGANTEAFF.

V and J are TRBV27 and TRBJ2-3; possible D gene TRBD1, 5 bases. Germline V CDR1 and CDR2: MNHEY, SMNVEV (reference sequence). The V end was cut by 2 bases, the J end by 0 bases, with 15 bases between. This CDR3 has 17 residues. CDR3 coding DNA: TGTGCCAGCAGTTTAGGGGCCGGTTTGATTAGCACAGATACGCAGTATTTT. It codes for CASSLGAGLISTDTQYF.

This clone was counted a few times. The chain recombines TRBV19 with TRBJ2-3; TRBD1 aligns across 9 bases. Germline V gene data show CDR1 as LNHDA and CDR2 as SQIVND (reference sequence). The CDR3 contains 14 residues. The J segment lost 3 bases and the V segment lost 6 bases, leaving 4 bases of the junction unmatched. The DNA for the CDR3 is TGTGCCAGTAGGGACAGGGGTGGGACAGATACGCAGTATTTT. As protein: CASRDRGGTDTQYF.

CDR3 residues: CASSLNGDSGNTIYF. The CDR3 nucleotides are TGCGCCAGCAGCTTAAACGGAGACTCTGGAAACACCATATATTTT. This chain uses TRBV5-1 with TRBJ1-3; no clear D gene. Germline assignment: CDR1 SGHRS and CDR2 YFSETQ. The V gene lost 2 bases and the J gene lost 0 bases, with 9 bases spanning the gap. CDR3 length equals 15 residues.